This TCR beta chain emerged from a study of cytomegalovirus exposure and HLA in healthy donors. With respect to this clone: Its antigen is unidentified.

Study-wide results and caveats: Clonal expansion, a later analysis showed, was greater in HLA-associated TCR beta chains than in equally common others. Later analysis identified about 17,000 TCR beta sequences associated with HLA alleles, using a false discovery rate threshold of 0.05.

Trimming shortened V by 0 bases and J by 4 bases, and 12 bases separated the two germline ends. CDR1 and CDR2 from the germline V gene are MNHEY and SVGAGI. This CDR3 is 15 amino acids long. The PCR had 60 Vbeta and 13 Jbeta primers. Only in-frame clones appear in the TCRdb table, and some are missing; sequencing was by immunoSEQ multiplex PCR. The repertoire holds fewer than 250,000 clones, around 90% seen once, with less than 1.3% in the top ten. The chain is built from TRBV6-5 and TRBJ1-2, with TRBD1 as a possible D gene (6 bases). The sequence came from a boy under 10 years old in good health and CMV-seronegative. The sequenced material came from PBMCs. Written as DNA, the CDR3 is TGTGCCAGCAGTTACTCGATTCTGGACAGCTATGGCTACACCTTC. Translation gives CASSYSILDSYGYTF.